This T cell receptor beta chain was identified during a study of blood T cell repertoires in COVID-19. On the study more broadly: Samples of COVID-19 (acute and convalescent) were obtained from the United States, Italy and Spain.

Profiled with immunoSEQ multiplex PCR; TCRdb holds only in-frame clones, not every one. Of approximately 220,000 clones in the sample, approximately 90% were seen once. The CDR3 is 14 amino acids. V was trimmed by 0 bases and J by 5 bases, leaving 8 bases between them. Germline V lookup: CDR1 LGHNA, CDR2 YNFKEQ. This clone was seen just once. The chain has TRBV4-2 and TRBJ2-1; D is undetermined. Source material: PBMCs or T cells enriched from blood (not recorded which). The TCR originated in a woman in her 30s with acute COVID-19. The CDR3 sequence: CASSQDRTDNEQFF. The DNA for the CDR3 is TGTGCCAGCAGCCAAGATCGCACTGACAATGAGCAGTTCTTC.